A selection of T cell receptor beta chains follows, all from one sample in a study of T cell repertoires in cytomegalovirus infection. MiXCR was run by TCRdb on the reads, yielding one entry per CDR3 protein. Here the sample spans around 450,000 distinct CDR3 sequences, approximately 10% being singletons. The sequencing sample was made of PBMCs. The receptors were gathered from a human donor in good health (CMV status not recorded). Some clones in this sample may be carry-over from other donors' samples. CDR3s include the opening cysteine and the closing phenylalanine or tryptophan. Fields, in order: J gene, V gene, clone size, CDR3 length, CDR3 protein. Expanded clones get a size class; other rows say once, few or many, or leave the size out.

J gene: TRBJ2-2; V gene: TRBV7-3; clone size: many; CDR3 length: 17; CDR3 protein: CASSLGGQGAGTGELFF
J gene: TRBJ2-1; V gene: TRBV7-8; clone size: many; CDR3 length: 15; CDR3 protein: CASSSGLDPYNEQFF
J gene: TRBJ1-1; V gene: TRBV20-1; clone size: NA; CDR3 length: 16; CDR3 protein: CSARDPAPGLGTEAFF
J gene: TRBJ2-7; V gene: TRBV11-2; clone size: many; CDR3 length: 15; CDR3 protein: CASSGSDRGSDEQYF
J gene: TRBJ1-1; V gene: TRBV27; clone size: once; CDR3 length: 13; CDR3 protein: CASSLIRDTEAFF
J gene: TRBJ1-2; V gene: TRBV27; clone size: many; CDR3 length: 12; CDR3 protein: CASSDRGHGYTF
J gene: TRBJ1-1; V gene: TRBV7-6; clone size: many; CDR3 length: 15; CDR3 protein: CASSPKVGLNTEAFF
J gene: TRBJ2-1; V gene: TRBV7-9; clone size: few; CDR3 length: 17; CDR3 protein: CASSLEGSGPRGNEQFF
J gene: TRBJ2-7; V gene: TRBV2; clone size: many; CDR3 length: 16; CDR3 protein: CASSPKPGTGIWEQYF
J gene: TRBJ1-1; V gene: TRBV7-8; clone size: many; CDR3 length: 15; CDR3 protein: CASSYQPTGGTEAFF
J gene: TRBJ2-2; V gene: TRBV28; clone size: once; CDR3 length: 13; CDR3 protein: CAGSFSNTGELFF
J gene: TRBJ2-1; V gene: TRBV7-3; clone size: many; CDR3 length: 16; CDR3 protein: CASSRQGLAGGNEQFF
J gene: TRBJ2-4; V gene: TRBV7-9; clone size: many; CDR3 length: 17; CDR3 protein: CASSLAFAGATKNIQYF
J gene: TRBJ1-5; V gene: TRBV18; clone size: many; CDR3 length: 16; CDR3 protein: CASSPSTGGGNQPQHF
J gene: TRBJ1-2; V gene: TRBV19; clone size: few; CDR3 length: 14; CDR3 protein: CASTSLTSWHGYTF
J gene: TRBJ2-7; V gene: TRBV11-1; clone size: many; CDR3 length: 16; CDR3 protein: CASSPTPDGSSYEQYF
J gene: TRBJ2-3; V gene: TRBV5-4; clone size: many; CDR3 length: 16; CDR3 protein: CASSIPTSGPTDTQYF
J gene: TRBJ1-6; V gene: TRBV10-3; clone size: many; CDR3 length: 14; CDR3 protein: CAISTRDTNSPLHF
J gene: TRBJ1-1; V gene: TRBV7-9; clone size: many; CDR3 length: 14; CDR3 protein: CASSLSGTVFEAFF
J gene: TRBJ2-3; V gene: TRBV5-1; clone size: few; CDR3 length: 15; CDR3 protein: CASSSGQGGPDTQYF
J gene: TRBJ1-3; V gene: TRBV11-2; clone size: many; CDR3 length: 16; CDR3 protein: CASSLDRASSGNTIYF
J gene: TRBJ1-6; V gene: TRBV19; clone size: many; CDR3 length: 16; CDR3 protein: CASSITGRGYNSPLHF
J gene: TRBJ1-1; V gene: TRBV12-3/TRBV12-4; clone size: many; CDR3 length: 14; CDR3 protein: CASIQGTANTEAFF
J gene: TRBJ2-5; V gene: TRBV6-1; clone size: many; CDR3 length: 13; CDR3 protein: CASGGDREETQYF
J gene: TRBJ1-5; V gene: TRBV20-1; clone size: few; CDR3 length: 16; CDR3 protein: CSARAGQAYSNQPQHF
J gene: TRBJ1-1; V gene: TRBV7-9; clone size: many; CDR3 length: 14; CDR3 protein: CASSLVAQGPEAFF
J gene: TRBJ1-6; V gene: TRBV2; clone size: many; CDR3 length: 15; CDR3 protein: CASSALTGGNSPLHF
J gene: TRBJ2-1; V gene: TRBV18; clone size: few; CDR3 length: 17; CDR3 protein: CASSPARGLSWNNEQFF
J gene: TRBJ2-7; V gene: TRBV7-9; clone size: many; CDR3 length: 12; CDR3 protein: CASSDRAYEQYF
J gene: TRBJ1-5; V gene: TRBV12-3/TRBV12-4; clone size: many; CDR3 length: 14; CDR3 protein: CASRSGSSNQPQHF
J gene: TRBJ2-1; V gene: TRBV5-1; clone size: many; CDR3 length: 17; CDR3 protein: CASSITIAGGSYNEQFF
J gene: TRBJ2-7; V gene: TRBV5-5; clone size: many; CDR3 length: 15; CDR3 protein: CASSFPPGQDYEQYF
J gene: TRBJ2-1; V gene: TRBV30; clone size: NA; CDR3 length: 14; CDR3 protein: CAWSTASALDEQFF
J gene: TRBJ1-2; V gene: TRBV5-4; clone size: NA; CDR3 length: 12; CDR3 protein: CASSPYSDGYTF
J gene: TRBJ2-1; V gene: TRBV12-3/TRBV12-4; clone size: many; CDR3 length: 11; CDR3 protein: CASSLGAAGFF
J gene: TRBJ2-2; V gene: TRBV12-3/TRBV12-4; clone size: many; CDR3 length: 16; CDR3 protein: CASSLTGTENTGELFF
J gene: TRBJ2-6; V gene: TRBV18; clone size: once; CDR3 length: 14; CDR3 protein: CAITPDSGANVLTF
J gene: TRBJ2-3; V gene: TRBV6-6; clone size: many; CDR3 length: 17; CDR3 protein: CASRVTGPLKVTDTQYF
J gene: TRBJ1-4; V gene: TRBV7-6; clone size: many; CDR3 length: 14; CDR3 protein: CASSPGGTGRMLFF
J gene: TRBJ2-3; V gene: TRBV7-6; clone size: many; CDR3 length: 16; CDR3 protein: CASSLDRLRRTDTQYF
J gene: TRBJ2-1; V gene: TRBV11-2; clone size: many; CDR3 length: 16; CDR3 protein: CASSLGLAGVWDEQFF
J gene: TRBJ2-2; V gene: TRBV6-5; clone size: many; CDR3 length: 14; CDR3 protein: CATILSGNTGELFF
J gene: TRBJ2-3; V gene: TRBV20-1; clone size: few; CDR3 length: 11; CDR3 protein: CSAPSTDTQYF
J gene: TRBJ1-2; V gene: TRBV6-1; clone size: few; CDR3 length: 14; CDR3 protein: CASSVTGTRYGYTF
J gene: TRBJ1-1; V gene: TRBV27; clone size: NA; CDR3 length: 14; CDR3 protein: CASSLARGRTEAFF
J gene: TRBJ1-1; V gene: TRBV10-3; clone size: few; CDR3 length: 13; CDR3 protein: CAISESGYTEAFF
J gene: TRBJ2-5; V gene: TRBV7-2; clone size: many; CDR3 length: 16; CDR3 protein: CASSPRTSGRRETQYF
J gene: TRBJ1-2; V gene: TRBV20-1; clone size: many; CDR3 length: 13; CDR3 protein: CSASPQQPYGYTF
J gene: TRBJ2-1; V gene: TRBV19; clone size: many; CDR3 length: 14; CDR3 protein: CASKTSGRSNEQFF
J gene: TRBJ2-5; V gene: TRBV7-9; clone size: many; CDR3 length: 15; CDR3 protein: CASSLSGTGGETQYF
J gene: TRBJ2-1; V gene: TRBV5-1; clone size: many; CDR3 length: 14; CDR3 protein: CASSLAGTSYEQFF
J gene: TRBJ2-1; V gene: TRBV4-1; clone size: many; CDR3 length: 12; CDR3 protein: CASSQEGREQFF
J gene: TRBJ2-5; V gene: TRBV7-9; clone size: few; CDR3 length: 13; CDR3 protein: CASRPPRRETQYF
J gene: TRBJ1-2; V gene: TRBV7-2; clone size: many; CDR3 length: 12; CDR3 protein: CASSPTNYGYTF
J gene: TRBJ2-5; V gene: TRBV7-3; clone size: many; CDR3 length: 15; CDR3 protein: CASSISGGPQETQYF
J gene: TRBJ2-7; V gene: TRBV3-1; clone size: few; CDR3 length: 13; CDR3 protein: CASSQTATYEQYF
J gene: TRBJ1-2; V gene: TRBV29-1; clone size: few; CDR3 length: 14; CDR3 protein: CSVALGSLSYGYTF
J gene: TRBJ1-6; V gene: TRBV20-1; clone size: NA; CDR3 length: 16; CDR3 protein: CSARDLQDRVNSPLHF